The clone carrying this T cell receptor beta chain was found a few times. These data belong to a study of shared clonotypes between healthy human individuals. The wider study: Three plates were used per donor for CD4 naive, three for CD4 memory, two for CD8 naive and one for CD8 memory.

V lost 4 bases to trimming and J lost 5 bases; unmatched junction nucleotides: 3. Germline lookup yields CDR1 PRHDT and CDR2 FYEKMQ (reference sequence). The CDR3 totals 14 residues. Each subset's genomic DNA was shared equally among a number of immunoSEQ plates. Sequenced by immunoSEQ multiplex PCR; TCRdb stores in-frame clones only, minus some. The table shows roughly 1 million clones, with about 70% occurring only once. The TCR sequence derives from a man aged 18 to 29 in good health. The chain links TRBV13 to TRBJ2-1; 9 bases are a match to TRBD1. The sequenced sample was memory CD4+ T cells sorted from blood. Subset: CD45RA-negative fraction. CDR3 loop: CASSSGQGNNEQFF. CDR3 bases: TGTGCCAGCAGCTCCGGACAGGGGAACAATGAGCAGTTCTTC.